The clone carrying this T cell receptor beta chain was seen a few times. This entry is derived from a study of blood T cell repertoires in COVID-19. Clones were sequenced by immunoSEQ multiplex PCR, and TCRdb holds only the in-frame ones, with some missing. The table includes 60,000 to 90,000 clones, roughly 70% detected once. Germline values: CDR1 SGHRS, CDR2 YFSETQ. This CDR3 contains 13 residues. The ends were cut back, 4 bases at V and 4 bases at J, with 11 bases in the middle. The clonotype originates from a human donor with acute or convalescent COVID-19. The donor label of this sample is uncertain. The material sequenced was peripheral blood. The chain recombines TRBV5-1 with TRBJ1-2; D unresolved. CDR3 protein: CASSGTASYGYTF. The CDR3 DNA reads TGCGCCAGCAGCGGTACAGCCTCCTATGGCTACACCTTC.